These 6 T cell receptor beta chains were sequenced from one sample in a study of CXCR3-negative and CXCR3-positive naive CD8 T cells. Each TRB cDNA library was prepared by 5' RACE (with UMI labels). TCRdb reprocessed the 5' RACE reads, with one entry per CDR3 protein and no DNA. The sample data list tens of thousands of distinct CDR3 sequences. The sample consisted of memory CD8+ T cells from blood. The receptors were sampled from a human donor in good health. Some clones in this sample may be carry-over from other donors' samples.

This chain joins TRBV20-1 and TRBJ2-7; TCRdb outputs TRBD1, but without DNA this stays unchecked. The CDR3 is 13 residues long. Germline V lookup: CDR1 DFQATT, CDR2 SNEGSKA (reference sequence). CDR3 residues: CSAHPRDSYEQYF.

V and J are TRBV28 and TRBJ2-7. Germline V gene sequence: CDR1 MDHEN, CDR2 SYDVKM. There are 13 residues in the CDR3. CDR3 protein: CASSFRSSYEQYF.

CDR3 residues: CASSEGAGGPREQYF. The gene calls are TRBV6-1 and TRBJ2-7; TCRdb gives TRBD2 as the D gene, but with no DNA this cannot be confirmed. This CDR3 has 15 residues. The germline V gene has CDR1 MNHNS and CDR2 SASEGT.

V and J are TRBV6-4 and TRBJ2-6. Germline V gives CDR1 MRHNA, CDR2 SNTAGT. The CDR3 is 14 amino acids. The CDR3: CASSAISGANVLTF.

The V and J genes are TRBV7-2 and TRBJ2-7. There are 12 residues in the CDR3. Looked up from germline, CDR1 is SGHTA and CDR2 is FQGNSA. CDR3 amino acids: CASSIGSYEQYF. Full variable domain (remainder filled in from reference TRBV7-2 and TRBJ2-7): GAGVSQSPSNKVTEKGKDVELRCDPISGHTALYWYRQSLGQGLEFLIYFQGNSAPDKSGLPSDRFSAERTGGSVSTLTIQRTQQEDSAVYLCASSIGSYEQYFGPGTRLTVT.

This sequence joins TRBV20-1 and TRBJ2-5; TCRdb indicates TRBD1, and absent DNA this call remains unverified. Germline V gives CDR1 DFQATT, CDR2 SNEGSKA (reference sequence). The CDR3 sequence is 12 residues long. CDR3 loop: CSHPEGAGTQYF.